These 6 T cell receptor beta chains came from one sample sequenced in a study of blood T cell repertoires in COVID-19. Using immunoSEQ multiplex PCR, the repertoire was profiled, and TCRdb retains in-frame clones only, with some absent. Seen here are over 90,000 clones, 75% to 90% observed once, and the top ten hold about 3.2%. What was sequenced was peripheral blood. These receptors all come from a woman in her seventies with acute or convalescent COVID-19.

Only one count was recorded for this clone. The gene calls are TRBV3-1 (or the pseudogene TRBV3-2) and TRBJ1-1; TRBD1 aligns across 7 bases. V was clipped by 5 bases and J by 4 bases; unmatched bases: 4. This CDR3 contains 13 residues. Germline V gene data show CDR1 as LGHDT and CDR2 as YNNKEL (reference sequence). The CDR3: CASSGRQGTEAFF. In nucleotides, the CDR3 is TGTGCCAGCAGCGGCAGACAGGGCACTGAAGCTTTCTTT.

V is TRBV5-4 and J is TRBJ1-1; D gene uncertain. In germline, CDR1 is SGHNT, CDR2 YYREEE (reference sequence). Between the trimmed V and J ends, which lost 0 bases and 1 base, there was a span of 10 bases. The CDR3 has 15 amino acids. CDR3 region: CASSLEPPGNTEAFF. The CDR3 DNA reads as TGTGCCAGCAGCTTGGAACCTCCAGGGAACACTGAAGCTTTCTTT.

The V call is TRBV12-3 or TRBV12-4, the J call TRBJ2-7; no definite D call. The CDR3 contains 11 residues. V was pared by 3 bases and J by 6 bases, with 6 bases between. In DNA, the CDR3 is TGTGCCAGCAGTTTTTCGGGCGAGCAGTACTTC. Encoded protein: CASSFSGEQYF.

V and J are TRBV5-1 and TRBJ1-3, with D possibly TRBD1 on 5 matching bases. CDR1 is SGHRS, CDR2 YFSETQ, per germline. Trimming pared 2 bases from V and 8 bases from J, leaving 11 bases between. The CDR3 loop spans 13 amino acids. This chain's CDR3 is CASSFPGSDTIYF. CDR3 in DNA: TGCGCCAGCAGCTTCCCAGGGTCGGACACCATATATTTT. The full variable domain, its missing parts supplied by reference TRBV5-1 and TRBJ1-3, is KAGVTQTPRYLIKTRGQQVTLSCSPISGHRSVSWYQQTPGQGLQFLFEYFSETQRNKGNFPGRFSGRQFSNSRSEMNVSTLELGDSALYLCASSFPGSDTIYFGEGSWLTVV.

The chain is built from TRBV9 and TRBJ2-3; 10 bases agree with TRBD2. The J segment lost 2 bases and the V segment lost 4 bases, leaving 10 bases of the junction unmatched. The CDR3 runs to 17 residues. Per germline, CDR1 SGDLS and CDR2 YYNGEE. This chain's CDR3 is CASSPGLAGESTDTQYF. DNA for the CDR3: TGTGCCAGCAGCCCCGGGCTAGCGGGAGAGTCCACAGATACGCAGTATTTT.

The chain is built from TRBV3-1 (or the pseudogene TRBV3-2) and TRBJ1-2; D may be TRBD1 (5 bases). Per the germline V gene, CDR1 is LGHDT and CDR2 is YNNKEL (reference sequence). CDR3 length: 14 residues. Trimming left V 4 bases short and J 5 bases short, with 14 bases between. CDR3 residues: CASSRQGAFYGYTF. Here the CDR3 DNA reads TGTGCCAGCAGCCGTCAAGGGGCTTTTTATGGCTACACCTTC.